A selection of T cell receptor beta chains follows, all from one sample in a study of cytomegalovirus exposure and HLA in healthy donors. TCRdb's copy holds only in-frame clones and misses some; the assay was immunoSEQ multiplex PCR. This sample has tens of thousands of clones, with approximately 94% found just once. The sample consisted of PBMCs. These receptors were obtained from a woman between 18 and 29 years old in good health and CMV-seropositive. Each CDR3 is given with its conserved first and last residue. The D gene is left open where the match is weak. A clone size is listed for some rows: how often the clone was seen (once, few, many), or a class if it is expanded.

v_gene: TRBV28
d_gene: .
len: 13
abundance: .
j_gene: TRBJ1-1
CDR3nt: TGTGCCAGCAGTTGGCGGGGAAACACTGAAGCTTTCTTT
CDR3aa: CASSWRGNTEAFF

v_gene: TRBV7-2
d_gene: TRBD1
len: 15
abundance: .
j_gene: TRBJ2-1
CDR3nt: TGTGCCAGCAGCCAAAGGGACAGGGTCTACAATGAGCAGTTCTTC
CDR3aa: CASSQRDRVYNEQFF

v_gene: TRBV11-3
d_gene: .
len: 16
abundance: .
j_gene: TRBJ1-6
CDR3nt: TGTGCCAGCAGCTTAGCCGGGGAGGCCTATAATTCACCCCTCCACTTT
CDR3aa: CASSLAGEAYNSPLHF

v_gene: TRBV6-4
d_gene: TRBD2
len: 19
abundance: .
j_gene: TRBJ2-1
CDR3nt: TGTGCCAGCAGTCCGACAGGTTTTACGGGACTAGCGGGTGGTAATGAGCAGTTCTTC
CDR3aa: CASSPTGFTGLAGGNEQFF

v_gene: TRBV28
d_gene: TRBD1
len: 17
abundance: .
j_gene: TRBJ1-2
CDR3nt: TGTGCCAGCAGTGCCTATGCCCTGAGGACAGGGGGCTATGGCTACACCTTC
CDR3aa: CASSAYALRTGGYGYTF

v_gene: TRBV6-5
d_gene: .
len: 15
abundance: .
j_gene: TRBJ1-4
CDR3nt: TGTGCCAGCAGTTTCCAGGGTTCGCCGCGTGAAAAACTGTTTTTT
CDR3aa: CASSFQGSPREKLFF

v_gene: TRBV5-1
d_gene: .
len: 14
abundance: .
j_gene: TRBJ1-4
CDR3nt: TGCGCCAGCAGCTTCTACAGGGTGGGTGAAAAACTGTTTTTT
CDR3aa: CASSFYRVGEKLFF

v_gene: TRBV2
d_gene: TRBD2
len: 15
abundance: .
j_gene: TRBJ2-3
CDR3nt: TGTGCCAGCAGGCCCTACGGGAGGACCACAGATACGCAGTATTTT
CDR3aa: CASRPYGRTTDTQYF

v_gene: TRBV5-6
d_gene: TRBD1
len: 14
abundance: .
j_gene: TRBJ1-2
CDR3nt: TGTGCCAGCATCCGGACAGGCGGTCCTCTCGGCTACACCTTC
CDR3aa: CASIRTGGPLGYTF

v_gene: TRBV5-1
d_gene: .
len: 13
abundance: .
j_gene: TRBJ2-3
CDR3nt: TGCGCCAGCAGTTCAACTAGCACAGATACGCAGTATTTT
CDR3aa: CASSSTSTDTQYF

v_gene: TRBV28
d_gene: TRBD1
len: 16
abundance: .
j_gene: TRBJ2-5
CDR3nt: TGTGCCAGCGGAGCGGATCCGGGACAGGGGATAGAGACCCAGTACTTC
CDR3aa: CASGADPGQGIETQYF

v_gene: TRBV5-1
d_gene: .
len: 14
abundance: .
j_gene: TRBJ2-7
CDR3nt: TGCGCCAGCAGCTTGTTTGGCAGTGCCTACGAGCAGTACTTC
CDR3aa: CASSLFGSAYEQYF

v_gene: TRBV15
d_gene: .
len: 14
abundance: once
j_gene: TRBJ1-1
CDR3nt: TGTGCCACCAGCAGAGAGTTAGGGGAAACTGAAGCTTTCTTT
CDR3aa: CATSRELGETEAFF

v_gene: TRBV15
d_gene: TRBD1
len: 14
abundance: .
j_gene: TRBJ1-1
CDR3nt: TGTGCCACCAGCAGGGGACAGGGGAACACTGAAGCTTTCTTT
CDR3aa: CATSRGQGNTEAFF

v_gene: TRBV7-9
d_gene: .
len: 13
abundance: .
j_gene: TRBJ2-7
CDR3nt: TGTGCCAGCAGCAAGACTGAACACTACGAGCAGTACTTC
CDR3aa: CASSKTEHYEQYF

v_gene: TRBV28
d_gene: TRBD1
len: 15
abundance: .
j_gene: TRBJ1-2
CDR3nt: TGTGCCAGCACTTTGGGAGGGACAGGGTACTATGGCTACACCTTC
CDR3aa: CASTLGGTGYYGYTF

v_gene: TRBV7-2
d_gene: TRBD1
len: 16
abundance: many
j_gene: TRBJ1-5
CDR3nt: TGTGCCAGCAGCTTGGGAGGACAGGGGGCAAGTCAGCCCCAGCATTTT
CDR3aa: CASSLGGQGASQPQHF

v_gene: TRBV28
d_gene: .
len: 13
abundance: once
j_gene: TRBJ1-2
CDR3nt: TGTGCCAGCAGTTTGACAAGGAACTATGGCTACACCTTC
CDR3aa: CASSLTRNYGYTF

v_gene: TRBV5-5
d_gene: TRBD2
len: 16
abundance: .
j_gene: TRBJ2-3
CDR3nt: TGTGCCAGCAGCTTTGGGACTAGCGGGAGGTCAGATACGCAGTATTTT
CDR3aa: CASSFGTSGRSDTQYF

v_gene: TRBV20-1
d_gene: .
len: 11
abundance: .
j_gene: TRBJ1-2
CDR3nt: TGCAGTGAGGCCCGCGGAGGTGGCTACACCTTC
CDR3aa: CSEARGGGYTF

v_gene: TRBV11-1
d_gene: .
len: 16
abundance: .
j_gene: TRBJ1-6
CDR3nt: TGTGCCAGCAGCTTAGACCTGGCCGAATATAATTCACCCCTCCACTTT
CDR3aa: CASSLDLAEYNSPLHF

v_gene: TRBV14
d_gene: TRBD1
len: 12
abundance: .
j_gene: TRBJ1-2
CDR3nt: TGTGCCAGCAGCCGCGACAGGGTTGCCTACACCTTC
CDR3aa: CASSRDRVAYTF

v_gene: TRBV5-1
d_gene: TRBD1
len: 14
abundance: .
j_gene: TRBJ1-1
CDR3nt: TGCGCCAGCAGCTTGATCACACAGGGGGATGAAGCTTTCTTT
CDR3aa: CASSLITQGDEAFF

v_gene: TRBV11-2
d_gene: TRBD1
len: 15
abundance: .
j_gene: TRBJ1-1
CDR3nt: TGTGCCAGCAGCTACACTTACAGGGGGAACACTGAAGCTTTCTTT
CDR3aa: CASSYTYRGNTEAFF

v_gene: TRBV15
d_gene: TRBD2
len: 16
abundance: .
j_gene: TRBJ2-1
CDR3nt: TGTGCCACCAGCAGAGCAATAGCGGGAGCTGGGAATGAGCAGTTCTTC
CDR3aa: CATSRAIAGAGNEQFF

v_gene: TRBV5-1
d_gene: TRBD2
len: 15
abundance: .
j_gene: TRBJ2-1
CDR3nt: TGCGCCAGCAGCAGACTAGCGGGAGCAGGGAATGAGCAGTTCTTC
CDR3aa: CASSRLAGAGNEQFF

v_gene: TRBV28
d_gene: TRBD1
len: 15
abundance: .
j_gene: TRBJ1-1
CDR3nt: TGTGCCAGCAGTCCTCGGGACAGAGTGAACACTGAAGCTTTCTTT
CDR3aa: CASSPRDRVNTEAFF

v_gene: TRBV10-2
d_gene: .
len: 10
abundance: .
j_gene: TRBJ2-2
CDR3nt: TGCGCCACCCTAGCCGGGGAGCTGTTTTTT
CDR3aa: CATLAGELFF

v_gene: TRBV28
d_gene: .
len: 14
abundance: .
j_gene: TRBJ2-7
CDR3nt: TGTGCCAGCAGTTTATCCGGGAAAGGCCGCGAGCAGTACTTC
CDR3aa: CASSLSGKGREQYF

v_gene: TRBV11-2
d_gene: TRBD1
len: 15
abundance: .
j_gene: TRBJ1-2
CDR3nt: TGTGCCAGCAGCTTAGCCCCAGGGGGAGGCTATGGCTACACCTTC
CDR3aa: CASSLAPGGGYGYTF

v_gene: TRBV11-2
d_gene: .
len: 15
abundance: .
j_gene: TRBJ2-7
CDR3nt: TGTGCCAGCAGCCCCCGGTCACTCGGTACCTACGAGCAGTACTTC
CDR3aa: CASSPRSLGTYEQYF

v_gene: TRBV15
d_gene: TRBD2
len: 14
abundance: .
j_gene: TRBJ2-3
CDR3nt: TGTGCCACTTTAGCGGGAGTCACCACAGATACGCAGTATTTT
CDR3aa: CATLAGVTTDTQYF

v_gene: TRBV9
d_gene: TRBD2
len: 16
abundance: .
j_gene: TRBJ2-3
CDR3nt: TGTGCCAGCAGCTTAACTAGCGGGAGTGTTTCAGATACGCAGTATTTT
CDR3aa: CASSLTSGSVSDTQYF

v_gene: TRBV11-2
d_gene: TRBD1
len: 15
abundance: .
j_gene: TRBJ2-1
CDR3nt: TGTGCCAGCAGCTTACTGCAGGGGGAAGGCAATGAGCAGTTCTTC
CDR3aa: CASSLLQGEGNEQFF